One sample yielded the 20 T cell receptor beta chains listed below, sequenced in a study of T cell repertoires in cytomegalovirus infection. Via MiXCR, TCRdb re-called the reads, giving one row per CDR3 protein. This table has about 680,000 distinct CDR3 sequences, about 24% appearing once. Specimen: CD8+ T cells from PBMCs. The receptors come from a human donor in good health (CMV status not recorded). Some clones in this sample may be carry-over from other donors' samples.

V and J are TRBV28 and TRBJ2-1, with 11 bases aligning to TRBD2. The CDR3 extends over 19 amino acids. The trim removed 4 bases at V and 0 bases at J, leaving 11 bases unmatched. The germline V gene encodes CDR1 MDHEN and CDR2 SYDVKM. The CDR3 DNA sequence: TGTGCCAGCAGTTCCCTGGGACTAGCGGCCCTATCCTCCTACAATGAGCAGTTCTTC. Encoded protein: CASSSLGLAALSSYNEQFF.

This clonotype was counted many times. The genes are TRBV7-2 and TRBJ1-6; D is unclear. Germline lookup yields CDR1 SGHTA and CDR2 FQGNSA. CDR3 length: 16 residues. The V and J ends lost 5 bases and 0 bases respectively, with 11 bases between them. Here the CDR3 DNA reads TGTGCCAGCAGCCTTGGGCGGAGCTCCTATAATTCACCCCTCCACTTT. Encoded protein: CASSLGRSSYNSPLHF.

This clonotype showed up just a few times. This CDR3 is CASSSGLAQETQYF. CDR3 bases: TGTGCCAGCAGTTCCGGACTGGCTCAAGAGACCCAGTACTTC. The rearrangement links TRBV6-2 or TRBV6-3 to TRBJ2-5; perhaps TRBD2 as D (5 bases). V was pared by 4 bases and J by 2 bases, with 11 bases between. The germline V gene has CDR1 MNHEY and CDR2 SVGEGT. CDR3 length: 14 amino acids.

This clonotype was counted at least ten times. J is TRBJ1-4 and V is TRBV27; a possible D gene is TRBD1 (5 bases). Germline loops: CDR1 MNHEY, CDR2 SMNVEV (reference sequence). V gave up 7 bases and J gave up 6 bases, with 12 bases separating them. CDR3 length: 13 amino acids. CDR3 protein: CASIGGSDEKLFF. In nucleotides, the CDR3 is TGTGCCAGCATTGGGGGGAGCGATGAAAAACTGTTTTTT.

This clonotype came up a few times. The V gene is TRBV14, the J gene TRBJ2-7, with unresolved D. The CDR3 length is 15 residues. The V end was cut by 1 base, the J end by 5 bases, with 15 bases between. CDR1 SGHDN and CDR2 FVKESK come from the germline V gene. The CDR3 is CASSQVGRPLDEQYV. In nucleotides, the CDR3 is TGTGCCAGCAGCCAAGTAGGCAGGCCCTTGGACGAGCAGTACGTC.

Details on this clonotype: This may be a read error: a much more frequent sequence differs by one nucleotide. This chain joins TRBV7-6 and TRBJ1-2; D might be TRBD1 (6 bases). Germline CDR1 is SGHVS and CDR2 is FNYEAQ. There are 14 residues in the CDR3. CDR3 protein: CATLGGPGDYGNTF. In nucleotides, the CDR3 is TGTGCCACCCTCGGGGGCCCGGGGGACTATGGCAACACCTTC.

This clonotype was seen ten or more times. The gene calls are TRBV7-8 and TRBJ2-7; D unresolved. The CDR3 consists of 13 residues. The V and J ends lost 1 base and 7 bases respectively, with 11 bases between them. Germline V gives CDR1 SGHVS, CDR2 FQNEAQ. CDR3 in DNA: TGTGCCAGCAGCTTAGAAACCATCTGGGAGCAGTACTTC. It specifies CASSLETIWEQYF. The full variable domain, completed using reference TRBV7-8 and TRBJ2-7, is GAGVSQSPRYKVAKRGQDVALRCDPISGHVSLFWYQQALGQGPEFLTYFQNEAQLDKSGLPSDRFFAERPEGSVSTLKIQRTQQEDSAVYLCASSLETIWEQYFGPGTRLTVT.

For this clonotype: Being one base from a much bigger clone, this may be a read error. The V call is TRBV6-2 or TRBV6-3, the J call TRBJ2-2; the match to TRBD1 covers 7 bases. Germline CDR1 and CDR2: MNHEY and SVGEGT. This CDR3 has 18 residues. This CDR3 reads CANSYERDSPIFTGELFF. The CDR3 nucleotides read TGTGCCAACAGTTACGAACGGGACAGCCCGATTTTCACCGGGGAGCTGTTTTTT.

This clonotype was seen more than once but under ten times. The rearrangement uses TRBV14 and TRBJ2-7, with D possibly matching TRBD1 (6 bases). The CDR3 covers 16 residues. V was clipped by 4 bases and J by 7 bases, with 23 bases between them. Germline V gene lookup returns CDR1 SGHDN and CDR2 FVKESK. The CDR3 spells CASSPTWGQTPGEQYF. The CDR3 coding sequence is TGTGCCAGCAGCCCTACCTGGGGGCAGACCCCCGGAGAGCAGTACTTC.

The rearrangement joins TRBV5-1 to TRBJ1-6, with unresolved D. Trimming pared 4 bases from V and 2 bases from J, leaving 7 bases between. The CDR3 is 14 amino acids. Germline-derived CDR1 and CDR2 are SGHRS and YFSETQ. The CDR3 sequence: CASSVPAYNSPLHF. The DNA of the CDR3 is TGCGCCAGCAGCGTTCCGGCCTATAATTCACCCCTCCACTTT.

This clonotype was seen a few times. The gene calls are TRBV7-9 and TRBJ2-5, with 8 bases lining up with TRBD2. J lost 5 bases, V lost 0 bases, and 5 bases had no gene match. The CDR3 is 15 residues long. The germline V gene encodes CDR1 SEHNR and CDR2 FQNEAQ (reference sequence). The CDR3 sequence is CASSLAPTSDETQYF. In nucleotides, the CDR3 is TGTGCCAGCAGCTTAGCTCCGACTAGCGATGAGACCCAGTACTTC.

DNA for the CDR3: TGTGCCAGCAGCCAAGAAGGGCCTCGCTACACCTTC. It codes for CASSQEGPRYTF. V and J are TRBV14 and TRBJ1-2; no clear D gene. CDR3 length: 12 amino acids. The V end lost 0 bases, the J end lost 9 bases, and 8 bases lay between the germline ends. Germline V CDR1 and CDR2: SGHDN, FVKESK.

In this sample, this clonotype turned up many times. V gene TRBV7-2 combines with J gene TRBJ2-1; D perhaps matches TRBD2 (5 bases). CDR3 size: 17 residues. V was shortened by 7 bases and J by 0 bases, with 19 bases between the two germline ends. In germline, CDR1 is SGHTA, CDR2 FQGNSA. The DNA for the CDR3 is TGTGCCAGCACCGACGAGGGCTACTTAAGCTCCTACAATGAGCAGTTCTTC. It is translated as CASTDEGYLSSYNEQFF.

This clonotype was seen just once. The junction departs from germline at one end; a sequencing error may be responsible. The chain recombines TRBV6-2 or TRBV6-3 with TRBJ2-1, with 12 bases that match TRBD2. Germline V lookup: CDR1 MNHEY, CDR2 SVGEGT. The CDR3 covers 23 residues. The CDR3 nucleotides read TGTGTCAGCACACCGTGGGGTCAGGATCCCTGGACTAGCGGGGCTCGCGACTACAATGAGCAGTTCTTC. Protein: CVSTPWGQDPWTSGARDYNEQFF.

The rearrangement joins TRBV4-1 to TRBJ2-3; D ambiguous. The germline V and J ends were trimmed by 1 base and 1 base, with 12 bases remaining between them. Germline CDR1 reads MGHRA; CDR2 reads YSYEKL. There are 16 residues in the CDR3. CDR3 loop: CASSQVVSRGTDTQYF. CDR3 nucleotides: TGCGCCAGCAGCCAAGTCGTTTCACGAGGCACAGATACGCAGTATTTT.

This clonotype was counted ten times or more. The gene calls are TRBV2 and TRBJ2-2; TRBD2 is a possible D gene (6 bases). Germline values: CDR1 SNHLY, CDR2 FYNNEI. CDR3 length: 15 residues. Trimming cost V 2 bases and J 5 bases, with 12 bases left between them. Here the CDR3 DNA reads TGTGCCAGCAGTGAATTGGCGGGAAGTACCGGGGAGCTGTTTTTT. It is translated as CASSELAGSTGELFF.

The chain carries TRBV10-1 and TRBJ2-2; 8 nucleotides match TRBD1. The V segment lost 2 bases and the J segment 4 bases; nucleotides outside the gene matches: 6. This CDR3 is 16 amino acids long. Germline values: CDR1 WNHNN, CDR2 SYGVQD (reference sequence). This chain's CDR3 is CASSEGQGRGTGELFF. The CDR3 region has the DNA TGCGCCAGCAGTGAGGGACAGGGTCGTGGCACCGGGGAGCTGTTTTTT.

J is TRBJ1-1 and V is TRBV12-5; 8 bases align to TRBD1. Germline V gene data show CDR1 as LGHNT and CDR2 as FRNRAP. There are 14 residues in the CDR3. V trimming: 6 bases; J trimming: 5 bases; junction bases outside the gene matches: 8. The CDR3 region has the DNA TGTGCTAGTGGAGAAACAGGGGGTTGGACTGAAGCTTTCTTT. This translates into CASGETGGWTEAFF. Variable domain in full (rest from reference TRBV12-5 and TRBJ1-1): DARVTQTPRHKVTEMGQEVTMRCQPILGHNTVFWYRQTMMQGLELLAYFRNRAPLDDSGMPKDRFSAEMPDATLATLKIQPSEPRDSAVYFCASGETGGWTEAFFGQGTRLTVV.

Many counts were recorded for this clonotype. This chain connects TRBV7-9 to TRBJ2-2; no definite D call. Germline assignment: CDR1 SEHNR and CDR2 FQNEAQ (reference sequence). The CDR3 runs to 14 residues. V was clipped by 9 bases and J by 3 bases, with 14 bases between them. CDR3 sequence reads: CASHRASDTGELFF. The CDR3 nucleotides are TGTGCCAGTCATCGGGCATCGGACACCGGGGAGCTGTTTTTT.

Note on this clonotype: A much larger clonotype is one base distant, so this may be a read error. CDR3 region: CASRESRFLGELFF. CDR3 coding DNA: TGTGCCAGCAGAGAGAGCAGGTTTCTCGGGGAGCTGTTTTTT. The rearrangement joins TRBV7-6 to TRBJ2-2; no firm D call. Between the trimmed V and J ends, which lost 6 bases and 7 bases, there was a span of 15 bases. The germline CDR1 and CDR2 sequences are SGHVS and FNYEAQ. The CDR3 contains 14 residues.